The sequence of this T cell receptor beta chain was determined in a study of blood T cell repertoires in COVID-19. Whole-study context: Italy, Spain and the United States were the sources of the convalescent and acute COVID-19 samples.

Sequenced by immunoSEQ multiplex PCR; TCRdb stores in-frame clones only, minus some. This table has about 200,000 clones, 65% to 90% appearing once. The CDR3 extends over 16 amino acids. With V trimmed by 4 bases and J by 7 bases, 12 bases remained unmatched. Germline V gene lookup returns CDR1 SGHDT and CDR2 YYEEEE. This rearrangement joins TRBV5-6 to TRBJ1-4; 8 positions match TRBD1. The material sequenced was peripheral blood. This TCR was recovered from a man aged 50-60 years with acute or convalescent COVID-19. The CDR3 sequence is CASSPTGAVEGEKLFF. The DNA of the CDR3 is TGTGCCAGCAGCCCGACAGGGGCGGTAGAAGGTGAAAAACTGTTTTTT. Full variable domain (missing parts from reference TRBV5-6 and TRBJ1-4): DAGVTQSPTHLIKTRGQQVTLRCSPKSGHDTVSWYQQALGQGPQFIFQYYEEEERQRGNFPDRFSGHQFPNYSSELNVNALLLGDSALYLCASSPTGAVEGEKLFFGSGTQLSVL.